These 2 T cell receptor beta chains originate from one sample sequenced in a study of tumor-infiltrating lymphocytes in primary liver carcinoma. A primer in the constant region served to generate TCR beta cDNA from roughly 550 ng of total RNA. Slightly modified ARM-PCR with three nested multiplex PCR rounds yielded TCR beta libraries. The first two PCR rounds used TRBV1-TRBV30 forward primers with a C-beta reverse primer, about 10 cycles each. TCRdb re-called the multiplex PCR reads with MiXCR, one entry per CDR3 protein. The sample yields 80,000 or so distinct CDR3 sequences, roughly two thirds seen once. Both RNA and DNA were isolated together from 20-30 mg of bulk tissue that had not been sorted. The specimen sequenced was liver tumor tissue from sampling region 4. Subset: tumor region T4, right-lateral pole. The receptors come from a woman aged 60-75 years with primary liver carcinoma and hepatitis B virus infection.

Concerning this clonotype itself: Mismatch with germline at one junction end may stem from a read error. This rearrangement joins TRBV29-1 to TRBJ2-7; 10 positions agree with TRBD2. Germline V gene lookup returns CDR1 SQVTM and CDR2 ANQGSEA. The CDR3 loop spans 16 amino acids. The CDR3 region is CSVTWTSGSTRYGQYF. CDR3 nucleotide sequence: TGCAGCGTAACCTGGACTAGCGGTTCTACTAGATACGGGCAGTACTTC.

This clonotype has more than one count but fewer than ten. A much larger clone differs by one base, so this may be a read error. The chain recombines TRBV5-6 with TRBJ2-4; D uncertain. Germline V gene sequence: CDR1 SGHDT, CDR2 YYEEEE. This CDR3 is 13 amino acids long. CDR3 DNA sequence: TGTGTCAGCAAGTTGATAGCCAAAAACATTCAGTACTTC. Translated, it gives CVSKLIAKNIQYF.